These T cell receptor beta chains were read from a single sample in a study of vaccination and CD4 T cells after COVID-19. Their antigens remain unidentified. TCRdb reprocessed the PCR reads with MiXCR, giving one entry per CDR3 protein. The table has fewer than 15,000 distinct CDR3 sequences, roughly two fifths seen once. The input for sequencing was CD4+ T cells from blood, cultured in vitro, taken after SARS-CoV-2 vaccination. These receptors were taken from a human donor who had recovered from COVID-19. CDR3s include the opening cysteine and the closing phenylalanine or tryptophan. A D gene is named only where the DNA matches it firmly. Expanded clones get a size class; other rows say once, few or many, or leave the size out.

once	.	TRBV7-3	TRBJ2-2	TGTGCCAGCAGCCCCCCTTCCCCAGGGCCCGGGGAGCTGTTTTTT	CASSPPSPGPGELFF
few	.	TRBV2	TRBJ2-7	TGTGCCAGCGACCTCAGTGGAGCCTACGAGCAGTACTTC	CASDLSGAYEQYF
.	.	TRBV7-2	TRBJ2-1	TGTGCCAGCAGCTTAGCGGTCGGGAGAGGAAGTGAGCAGTTCTTC	CASSLAVGRGSEQFF
few	TRBD1	TRBV19	TRBJ1-5	TGTGCCAGTAGTCCACCGACAGGGGGTTACGAGCCCCAGCATTTT	CASSPPTGGYEPQHF
few	TRBD1	TRBV20-1	TRBJ2-1	TGCAGTGCTAGAGGTGGACAGGCCCTCTACAATGAGCAGTTCTTC	CSARGGQALYNEQFF
.	TRBD2	TRBV11-3	TRBJ2-7	TGTGCCAGCAGCTTAGATCGGGTGACTAGCTCCGAGCAGTACTTC	CASSLDRVTSSEQYF
.	TRBD2	TRBV7-2	TRBJ2-5	TGTGCCAGCAGCTTAGTTGCTAGCGGGCAAGAGACCCAGTACTTC	CASSLVASGQETQYF
few	.	TRBV20-1	TRBJ2-3	TGCAGTGCCCATGCAACGGGGCGGCAGTATTTT	CSAHATGRQYF
.	.	TRBV29-1	TRBJ2-5	TGCAGCGTTGATCTCGGAGGGGGAGAGACCCAGTACTTC	CSVDLGGGETQYF
.	.	TRBV7-8	TRBJ1-3	TGTGCCAGCAGCGCAGGAGCTATCATCAACACCATATATTTT	CASSAGAIINTIYF